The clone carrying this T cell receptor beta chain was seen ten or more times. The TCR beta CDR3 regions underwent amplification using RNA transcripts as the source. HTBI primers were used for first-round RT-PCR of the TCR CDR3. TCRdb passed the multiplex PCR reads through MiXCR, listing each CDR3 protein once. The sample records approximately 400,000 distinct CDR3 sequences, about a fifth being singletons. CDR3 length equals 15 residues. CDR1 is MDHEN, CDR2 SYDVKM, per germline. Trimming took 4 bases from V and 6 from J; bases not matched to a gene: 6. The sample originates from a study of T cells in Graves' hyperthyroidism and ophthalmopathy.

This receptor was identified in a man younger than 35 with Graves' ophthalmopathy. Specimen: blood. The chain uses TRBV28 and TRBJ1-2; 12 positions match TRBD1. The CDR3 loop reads CASSSAGQGADGYTF. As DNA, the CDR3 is TGTGCCAGCAGTTCCGCGGGACAGGGGGCCGATGGCTACACCTTC.